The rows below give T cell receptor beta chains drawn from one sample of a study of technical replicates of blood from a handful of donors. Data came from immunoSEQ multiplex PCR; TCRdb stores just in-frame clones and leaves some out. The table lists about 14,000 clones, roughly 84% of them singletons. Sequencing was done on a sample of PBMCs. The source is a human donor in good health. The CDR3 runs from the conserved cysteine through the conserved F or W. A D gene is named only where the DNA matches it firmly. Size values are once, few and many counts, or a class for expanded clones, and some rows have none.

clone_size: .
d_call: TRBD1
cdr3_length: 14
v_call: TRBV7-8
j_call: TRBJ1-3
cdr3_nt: TGTGCCAGCAGCTTACAGGGGGCTGGAAACACCATATATTTT
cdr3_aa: CASSLQGAGNTIYF

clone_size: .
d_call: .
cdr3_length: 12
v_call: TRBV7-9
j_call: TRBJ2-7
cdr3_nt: TGTGCCAGCAGCTTAGACAACTACGAGCAGTACTTC
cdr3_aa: CASSLDNYEQYF

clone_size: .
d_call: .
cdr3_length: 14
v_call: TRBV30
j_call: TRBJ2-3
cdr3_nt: TGTGCCTGGAGTGTAGGAGGGGGCACAGATACGCAGTATTTT
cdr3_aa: CAWSVGGGTDTQYF

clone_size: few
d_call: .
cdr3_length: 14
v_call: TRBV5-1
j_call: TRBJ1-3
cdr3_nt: TGCGCCAGCAGTTTAGTAACGAGGGTGGACACCATATATTTT
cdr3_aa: CASSLVTRVDTIYF

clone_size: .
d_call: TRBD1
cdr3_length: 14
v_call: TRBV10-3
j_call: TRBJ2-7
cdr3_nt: TGTGCCATCTCGGGGACAGGGGGATCCTACGAGCAGTACTTC
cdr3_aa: CAISGTGGSYEQYF

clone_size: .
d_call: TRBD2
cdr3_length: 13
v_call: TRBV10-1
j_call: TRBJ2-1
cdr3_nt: TGCGCCAGCAGAGCGGGAGCTAACAATGAGCAGTTCTTC
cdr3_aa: CASRAGANNEQFF

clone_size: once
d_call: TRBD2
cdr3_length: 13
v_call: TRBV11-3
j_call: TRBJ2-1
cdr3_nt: TGTGCCAGCAGCTCGGGACTAGTCCCAGAGCAGTTCTTC
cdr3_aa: CASSSGLVPEQFF

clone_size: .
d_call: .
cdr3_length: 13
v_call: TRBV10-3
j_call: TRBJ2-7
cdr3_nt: TGTGCCATCAGTGATGGCAGAAGCTACGAGCAGTACTTC
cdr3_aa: CAISDGRSYEQYF

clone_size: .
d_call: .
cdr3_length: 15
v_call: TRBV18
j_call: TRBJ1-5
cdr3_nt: TGTGCCAGCTCCGAGGCCCCGGGGGGAGATCAGCCCCAGCATTTT
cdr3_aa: CASSEAPGGDQPQHF

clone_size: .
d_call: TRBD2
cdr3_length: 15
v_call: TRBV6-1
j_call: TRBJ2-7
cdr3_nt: TGTGCCAGCAGTCGGACTAGCGGGAGTCGATACGAGCAGTACTTC
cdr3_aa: CASSRTSGSRYEQYF

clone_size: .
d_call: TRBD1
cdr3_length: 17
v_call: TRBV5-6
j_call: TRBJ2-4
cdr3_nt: TGTGCCAGCAGCAAATTTCAGGGGGCGCGAACCAAAAACATTCAGTACTTC
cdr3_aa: CASSKFQGARTKNIQYF

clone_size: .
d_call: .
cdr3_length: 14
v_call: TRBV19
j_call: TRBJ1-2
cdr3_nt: TGTGCCAGTATTCAATCCGGGGTATCCTATGGCTACACCTTC
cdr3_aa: CASIQSGVSYGYTF

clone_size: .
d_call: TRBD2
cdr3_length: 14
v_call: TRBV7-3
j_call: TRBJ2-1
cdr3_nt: TGTGCCAGCAGCCCCCGGACTAGTGGCGATGAGCAGTTCTTC
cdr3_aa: CASSPRTSGDEQFF

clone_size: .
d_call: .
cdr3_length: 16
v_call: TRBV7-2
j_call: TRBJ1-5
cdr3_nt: TGTGCCAGCAGCCTAGGGGGGGGCGCAGGCAATCAGCCCCAGCATTTT
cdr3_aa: CASSLGGGAGNQPQHF

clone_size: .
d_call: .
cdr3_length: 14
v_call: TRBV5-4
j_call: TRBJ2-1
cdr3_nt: TGTGCCAGCAGCCCTACCACTAGGCCCTATGAGCAGTTCTTC
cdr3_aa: CASSPTTRPYEQFF

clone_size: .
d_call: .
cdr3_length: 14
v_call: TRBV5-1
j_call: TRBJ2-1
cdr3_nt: TGCGCCAGCAGCTTGACAGGGACCTACAATGAGCAGTTCTTC
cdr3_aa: CASSLTGTYNEQFF

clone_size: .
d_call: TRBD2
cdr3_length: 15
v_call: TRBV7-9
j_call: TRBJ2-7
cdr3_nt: TGTGCCAGCAGCCCCCTAGCGGGAGCCCCCCACGAGCAGTACTTC
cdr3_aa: CASSPLAGAPHEQYF

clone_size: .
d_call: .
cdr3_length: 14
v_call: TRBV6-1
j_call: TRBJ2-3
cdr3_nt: TGTGCCAGCACCGAAGTACTAGCAACAGATACGCAGTATTTT
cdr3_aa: CASTEVLATDTQYF

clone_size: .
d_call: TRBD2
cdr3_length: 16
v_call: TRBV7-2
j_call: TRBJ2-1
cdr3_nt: TGTGCCAGCAGCTTAGATACTAGCGGGTACTACAATGAGCAGTTCTTC
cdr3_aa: CASSLDTSGYYNEQFF

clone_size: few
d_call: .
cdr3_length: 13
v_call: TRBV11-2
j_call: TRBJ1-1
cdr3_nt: TGTGCCAGCAGCTTTAACAGGGTCACTGAAGCTTTCTTT
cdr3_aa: CASSFNRVTEAFF

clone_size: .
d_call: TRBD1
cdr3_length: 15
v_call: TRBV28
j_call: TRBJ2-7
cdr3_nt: TGTGCCAGCAGTTTCTGGACAGGTCCCCCCTACGAGCAGTACTTC
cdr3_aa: CASSFWTGPPYEQYF

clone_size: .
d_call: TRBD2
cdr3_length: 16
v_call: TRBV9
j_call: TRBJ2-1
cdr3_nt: TGTGCCAGCAGCGCGGTTCTAGCGGGAGTATCAAATGAGCAGTTCTTC
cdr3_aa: CASSAVLAGVSNEQFF

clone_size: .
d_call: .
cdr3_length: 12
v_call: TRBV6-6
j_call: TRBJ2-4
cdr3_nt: TGTGCCAGCAGTTCGGACGGGGACATTCAGTACTTC
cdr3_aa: CASSSDGDIQYF

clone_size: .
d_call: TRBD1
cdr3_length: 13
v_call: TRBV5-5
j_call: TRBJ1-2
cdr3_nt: TGTGCCAGCAGCTCGGGACAGCCCTATGGCTACACCTTC
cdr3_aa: CASSSGQPYGYTF

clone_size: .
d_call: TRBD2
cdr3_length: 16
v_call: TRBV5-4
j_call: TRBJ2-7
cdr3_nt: TGTGCCAGCAGCGTCGGGCTAGCGGGAGGGGGCGGGGAGCAGTACTTC
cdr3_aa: CASSVGLAGGGGEQYF

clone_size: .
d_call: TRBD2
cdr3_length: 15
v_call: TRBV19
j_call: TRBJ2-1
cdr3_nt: TGTGCCAGTAGTAGGGTGGCGGGAGAACGCTATGAGCAGTTCTTC
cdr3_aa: CASSRVAGERYEQFF

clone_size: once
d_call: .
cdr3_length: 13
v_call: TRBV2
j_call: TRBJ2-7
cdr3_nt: TGTGCCATTACCCGAGCGGACTCCTACGAGCAGTACTTC
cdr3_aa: CAITRADSYEQYF

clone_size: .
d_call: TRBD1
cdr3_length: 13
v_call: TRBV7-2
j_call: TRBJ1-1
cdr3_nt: TGTGCCAGCAGCCCTGACAGGGACCCTGAAGCTTTCTTT
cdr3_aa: CASSPDRDPEAFF

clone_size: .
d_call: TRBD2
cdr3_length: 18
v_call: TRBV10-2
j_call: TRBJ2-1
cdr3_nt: TGCGCCAGCAGTGAGTCGATTGCGGGAGGGCCACGTAGCAATGAGCAGTTCTTC
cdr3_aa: CASSESIAGGPRSNEQFF

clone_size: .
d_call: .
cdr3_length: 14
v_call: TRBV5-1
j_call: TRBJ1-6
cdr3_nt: TGCGCCAGCAGCCCCGATACAGGGAGTTCACCCCTCCACTTT
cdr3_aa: CASSPDTGSSPLHF

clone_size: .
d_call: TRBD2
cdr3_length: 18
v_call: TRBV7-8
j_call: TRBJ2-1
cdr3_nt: TGTGCCAGCAGCTTAACCTCGCCTCTAGCGGGAGTGGTCGATGAGCAGTTCTTC
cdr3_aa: CASSLTSPLAGVVDEQFF

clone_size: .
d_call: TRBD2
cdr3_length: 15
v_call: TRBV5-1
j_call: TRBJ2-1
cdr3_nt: TGCGCCAGCAGCTTAATGGGAGGGGTATTCAATGAGCAGTTCTTC
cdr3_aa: CASSLMGGVFNEQFF

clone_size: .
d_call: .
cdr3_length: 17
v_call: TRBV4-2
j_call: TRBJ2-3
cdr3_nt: TGTGCCAGCAGCCAAGGGGCCCAGGGGGCGGGAGCAGATACGCAGTATTTT
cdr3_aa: CASSQGAQGAGADTQYF

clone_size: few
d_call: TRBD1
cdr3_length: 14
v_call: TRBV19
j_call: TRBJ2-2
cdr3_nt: TGTGCCAGTAGTGGACAGGTTTTCACCGGGGAGCTGTTTTTT
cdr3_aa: CASSGQVFTGELFF

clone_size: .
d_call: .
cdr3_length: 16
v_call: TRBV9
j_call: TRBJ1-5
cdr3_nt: TGTGCCAGCAGCCCCCGGGGAGAGTATAGCAATCAGCCCCAGCATTTT
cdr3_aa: CASSPRGEYSNQPQHF

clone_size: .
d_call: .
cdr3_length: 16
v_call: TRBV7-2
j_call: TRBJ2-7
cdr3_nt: TGTGCCAGCAGCTTAGATTTGGGCAGGGGATCCTACGAGCAGTACTTC
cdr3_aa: CASSLDLGRGSYEQYF

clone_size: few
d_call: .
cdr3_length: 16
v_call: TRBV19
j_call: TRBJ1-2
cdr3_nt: TGTGCCAGTACACCATACCCCCACGGGGGTAGCTATGGCTACACCTTC
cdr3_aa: CASTPYPHGGSYGYTF

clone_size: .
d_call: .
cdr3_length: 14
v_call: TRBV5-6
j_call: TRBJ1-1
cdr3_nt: TGTGCCAGCAGCTCCCGAGCACGGAGCACTGAAGCTTTCTTT
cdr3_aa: CASSSRARSTEAFF

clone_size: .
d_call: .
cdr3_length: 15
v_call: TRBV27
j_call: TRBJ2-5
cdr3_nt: TGTGCCAGCAGCTATCAGGACAGTACAAGAGAGACCCAGTACTTC
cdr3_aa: CASSYQDSTRETQYF

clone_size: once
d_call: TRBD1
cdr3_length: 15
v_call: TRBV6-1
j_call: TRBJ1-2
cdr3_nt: TGTGCCAGCAGCCAAGTATCCCGGACAGGGAAAGACTACACCTTC
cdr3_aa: CASSQVSRTGKDYTF

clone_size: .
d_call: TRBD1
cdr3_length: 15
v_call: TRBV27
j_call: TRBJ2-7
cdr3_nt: TGTGCCAGCAGTGAGCCGGGACAGGGGGTCAACGAGCAGTACTTC
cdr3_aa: CASSEPGQGVNEQYF

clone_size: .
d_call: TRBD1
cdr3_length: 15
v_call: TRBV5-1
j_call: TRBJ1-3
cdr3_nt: TGCGCCAGCAGCTTGAATGCAGGGGGAGGAAACACCATATATTTT
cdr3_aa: CASSLNAGGGNTIYF

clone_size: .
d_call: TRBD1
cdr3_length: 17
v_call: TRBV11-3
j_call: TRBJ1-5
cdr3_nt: TGTGCCAGCAGCTTAATGGGGACAGCTTATAGCAATCAGCCCCAGCATTTT
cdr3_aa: CASSLMGTAYSNQPQHF

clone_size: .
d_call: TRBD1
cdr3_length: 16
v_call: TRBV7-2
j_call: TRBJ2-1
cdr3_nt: TGTGCCAGCAGCTCCTCGACAGGGAGCTCCTACAATGAGCAGTTCTTC
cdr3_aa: CASSSSTGSSYNEQFF

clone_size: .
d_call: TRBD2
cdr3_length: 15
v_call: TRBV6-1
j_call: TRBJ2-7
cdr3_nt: TGTGCCACGACACCGACTAGCGGGGATAACTACGAGCAGTACTTC
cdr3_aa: CATTPTSGDNYEQYF

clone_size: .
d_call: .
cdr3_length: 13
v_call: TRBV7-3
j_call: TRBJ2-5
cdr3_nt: TGTGCCAGCAGCGCGGGACCGAAAGAGACCCAGTACTTC
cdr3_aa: CASSAGPKETQYF

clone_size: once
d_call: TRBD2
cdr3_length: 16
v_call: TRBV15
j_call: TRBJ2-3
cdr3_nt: TGTGCCACCAGCAGAGATAAGGGACTAGCGTCCGATACGCAGTATTTT
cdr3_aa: CATSRDKGLASDTQYF

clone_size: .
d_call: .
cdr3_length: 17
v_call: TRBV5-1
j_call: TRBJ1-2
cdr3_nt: TGCGCCAGCAGCCCGGCCCGGCAGGGGTCGGGGGGCTATGGCTACACCTTC
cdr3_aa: CASSPARQGSGGYGYTF

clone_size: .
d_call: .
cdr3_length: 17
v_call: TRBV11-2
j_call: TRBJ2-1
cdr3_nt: TGTGCCAGCAGCCCTCTCGGAAGGAGCGGATCAACAATGAAGCAGTTCTTC
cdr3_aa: CASSPLGRSGSTMKQFF

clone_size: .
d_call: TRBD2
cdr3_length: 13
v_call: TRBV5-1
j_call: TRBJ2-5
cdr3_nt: TGCGCCAGCAGCCTAGCGGGATACGAGACCCAGTACTTC
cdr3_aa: CASSLAGYETQYF

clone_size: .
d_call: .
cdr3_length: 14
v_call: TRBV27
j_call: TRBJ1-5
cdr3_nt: TGTGCCAGCAGTTTAGCCGGGAGCAATCAGCCCCAGCATTTT
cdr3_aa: CASSLAGSNQPQHF

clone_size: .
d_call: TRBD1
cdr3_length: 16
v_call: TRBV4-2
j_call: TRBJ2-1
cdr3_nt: TGTGCCAGCAGCCAGTGGGGACAGGGATATCGGGATGAGCAGTTCTTC
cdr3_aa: CASSQWGQGYRDEQFF

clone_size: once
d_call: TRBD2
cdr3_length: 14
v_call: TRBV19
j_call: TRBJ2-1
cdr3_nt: TGTGCCAGTAATGGCGGGAGAGCTCACAATGAGCAGTTCTTC
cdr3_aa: CASNGGRAHNEQFF

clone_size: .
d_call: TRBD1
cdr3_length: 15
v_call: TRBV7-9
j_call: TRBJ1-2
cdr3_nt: TGTGCCAGCAGCTCTGGACAGGGGTATTCCTATGGCTACACCTTC
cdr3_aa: CASSSGQGYSYGYTF

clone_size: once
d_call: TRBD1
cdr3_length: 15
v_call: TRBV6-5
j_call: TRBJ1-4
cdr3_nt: TGTGCCAGCAGTTACTCGTACAGGGGCGATGAAAAACTGTTTTTT
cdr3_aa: CASSYSYRGDEKLFF